This T cell receptor (beta chain) came from a study of Graves' ophthalmopathy and Graves' hyperthyroidism. As for the study in general: At initial diagnosis, peripheral blood was obtained, and this preceded any treatment.

Trimming removed 0 bases from V and 2 bases from J; junction bases left unmatched: 8. Looked up from germline, CDR1 is MNHEY and CDR2 is SMNVEV (reference sequence). This CDR3 comprises 17 residues. Exclusion covered patients with other autoimmune diseases or uncontrolled infections (as well as pregnancy or lactation). What supplied the PBMCs was roughly 10 ml of fresh peripheral blood. TCR beta CDR3 amplification used RNA transcripts. First-round RT-PCR relied on HTBI primers, and a second-round multiplex PCR came next. Each CDR3 protein gets one entry after TCRdb re-called the multiplex PCR reads with MiXCR. Found here are some 360,000 distinct CDR3 sequences, about a sixth of them singletons; the top ten hold roughly 2.4%. This clonotype occurred many times.

This TCR was sampled from an adult woman with stable Graves' hyperthyroidism. The sequenced material came from peripheral blood. The chain is built from TRBV27 and TRBJ2-7, with 9 bases matching TRBD2. CDR3 in DNA: TGTGCCAGCAGTTTATCTATCTTTCCTAGCGGGGCCTACGAGCAGTACTTC. Amino acid sequence: CASSLSIFPSGAYEQYF.